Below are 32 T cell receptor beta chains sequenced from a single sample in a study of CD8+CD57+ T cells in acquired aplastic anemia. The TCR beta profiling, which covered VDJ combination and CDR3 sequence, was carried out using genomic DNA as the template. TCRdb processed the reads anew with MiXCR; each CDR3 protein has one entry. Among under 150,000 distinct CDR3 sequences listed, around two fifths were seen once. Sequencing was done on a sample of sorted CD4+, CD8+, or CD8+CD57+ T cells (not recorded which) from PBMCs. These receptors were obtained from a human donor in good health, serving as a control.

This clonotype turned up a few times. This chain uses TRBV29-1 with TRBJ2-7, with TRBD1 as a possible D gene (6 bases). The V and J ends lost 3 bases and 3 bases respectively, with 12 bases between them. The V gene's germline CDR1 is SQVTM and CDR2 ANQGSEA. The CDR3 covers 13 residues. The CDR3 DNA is TGCAGCGTTGATGGCCAAGGGGGCTACGAGCAGTACTTC. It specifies CSVDGQGGYEQYF.

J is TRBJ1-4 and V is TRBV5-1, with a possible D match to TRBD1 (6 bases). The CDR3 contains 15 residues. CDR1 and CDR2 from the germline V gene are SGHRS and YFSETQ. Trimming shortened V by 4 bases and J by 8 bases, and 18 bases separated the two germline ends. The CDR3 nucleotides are TGCGCCAGCAGCCACTCGGGACAACCCGGGGAAAAACTGTTTTTT. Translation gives CASSHSGQPGEKLFF.

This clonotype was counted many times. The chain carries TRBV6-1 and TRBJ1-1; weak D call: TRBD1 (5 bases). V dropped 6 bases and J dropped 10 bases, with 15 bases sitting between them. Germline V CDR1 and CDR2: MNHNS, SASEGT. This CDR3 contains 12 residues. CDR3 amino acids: CASSLQDARAFF. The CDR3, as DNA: TGTGCCAGCAGCTTACAGGACGCGCGAGCTTTCTTT.

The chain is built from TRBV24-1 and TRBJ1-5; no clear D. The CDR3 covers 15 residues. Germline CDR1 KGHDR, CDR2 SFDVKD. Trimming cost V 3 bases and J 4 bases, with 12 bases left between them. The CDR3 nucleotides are TGTGCCACCAGTGATCTCAGAAGCCCAAATCAGCCCCAGCATTTT. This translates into CATSDLRSPNQPQHF.

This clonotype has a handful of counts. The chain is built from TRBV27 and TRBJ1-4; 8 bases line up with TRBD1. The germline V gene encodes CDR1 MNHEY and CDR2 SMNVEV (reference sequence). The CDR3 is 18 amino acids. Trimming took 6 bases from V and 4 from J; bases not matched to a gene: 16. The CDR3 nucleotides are TGTGCCAGCAGGCCCCGCGGACAGGGCCATCTCCTTAATGAAAAACTGTTTTTT. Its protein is CASRPRGQGHLLNEKLFF. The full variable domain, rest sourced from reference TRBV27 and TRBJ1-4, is EAQVTQNPRYLITVTGKKLTVTCSQNMNHEYMSWYRQDPGLGLRQIYYSMNVEVTDKGDVPEGYKVSRKEKRNFPLILESPSPNQTSLYFCASRPRGQGHLLNEKLFFGSGTQLSVL.

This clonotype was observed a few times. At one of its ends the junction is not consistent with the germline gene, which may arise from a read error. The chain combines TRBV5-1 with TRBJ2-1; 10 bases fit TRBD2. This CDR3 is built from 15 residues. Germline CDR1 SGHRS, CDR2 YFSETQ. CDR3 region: CAGSLVQRGGGEQFF. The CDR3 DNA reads TGCGCCGGCAGCTTGGTCCAGCGGGGGGGCGGTGAGCAGTTCTTC.

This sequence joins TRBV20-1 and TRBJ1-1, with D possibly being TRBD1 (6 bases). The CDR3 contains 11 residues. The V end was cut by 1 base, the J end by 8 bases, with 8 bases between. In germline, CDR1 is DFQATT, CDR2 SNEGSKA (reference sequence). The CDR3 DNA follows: TGCAGTGCTAGAGGACAGGAAGAAGCTTTCTTT. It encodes CSARGQEEAFF.

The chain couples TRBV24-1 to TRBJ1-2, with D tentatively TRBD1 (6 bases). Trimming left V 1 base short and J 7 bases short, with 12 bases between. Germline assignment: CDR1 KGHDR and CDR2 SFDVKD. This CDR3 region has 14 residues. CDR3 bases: TGTGCCACCAGTGATTTCAGGGGATCCGGTGGCTACACCTTC. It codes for CATSDFRGSGGYTF.

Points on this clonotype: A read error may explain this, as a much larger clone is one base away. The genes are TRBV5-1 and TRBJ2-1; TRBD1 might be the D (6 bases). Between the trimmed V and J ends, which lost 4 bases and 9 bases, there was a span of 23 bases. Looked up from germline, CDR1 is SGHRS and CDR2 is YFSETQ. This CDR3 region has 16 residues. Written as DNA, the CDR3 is TGCGCCAGCAGCCCAGTCGAGGACAGACCTGGGACTGAGCAGTTCTTC. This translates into CASSPVEDRPGTEQFF.

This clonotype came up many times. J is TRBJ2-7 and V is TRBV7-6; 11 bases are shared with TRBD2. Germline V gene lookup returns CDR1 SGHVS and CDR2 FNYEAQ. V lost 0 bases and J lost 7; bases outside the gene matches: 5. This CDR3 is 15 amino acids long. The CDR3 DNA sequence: TGTGCCAGCAGCTTAGCGGGGACTAGCGGCTTGGAGCAGTACTTC. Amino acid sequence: CASSLAGTSGLEQYF.

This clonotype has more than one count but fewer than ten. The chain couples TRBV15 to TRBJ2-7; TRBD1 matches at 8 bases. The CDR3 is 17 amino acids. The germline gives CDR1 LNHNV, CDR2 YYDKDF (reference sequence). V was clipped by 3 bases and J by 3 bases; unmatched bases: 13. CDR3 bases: TGTGCCACCAGCAGGACAGGGGCCGGAAGGACTTTCTACGAGCAGTACTTC. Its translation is CATSRTGAGRTFYEQYF. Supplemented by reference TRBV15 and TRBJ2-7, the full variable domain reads DAMVIQNPRYQVTQFGKPVTLSCSQTLNHNVMYWYQQKSSQAPKLLFHYYDKDFNNEADTPDNFQSRRPNTSFCFLDIRSPGLGDTAMYLCATSRTGAGRTFYEQYFGPGTRLTVT.

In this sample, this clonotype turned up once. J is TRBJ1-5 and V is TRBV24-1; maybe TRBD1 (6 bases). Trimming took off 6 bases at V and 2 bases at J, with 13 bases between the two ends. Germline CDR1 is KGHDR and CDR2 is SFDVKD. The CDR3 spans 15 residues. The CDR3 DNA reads TGTGCCACCAGTCCCTCAGGGGAAGGCAATCAGCCCCAGCATTTT. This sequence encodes CATSPSGEGNQPQHF.

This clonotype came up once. CDR3 residues: CASSPTYAGYTF. CDR3 nucleotide sequence: TGTGCCAGCAGCCCAACTTACGCGGGCTACACCTTC. The V call is TRBV7-9, the J call TRBJ1-2; D gene unclear. This CDR3 has 12 amino acids. V lost 5 bases and J lost 8, with 12 bases in between. Germline CDR1 and CDR2: SEHNR and FQNEAQ (reference sequence).

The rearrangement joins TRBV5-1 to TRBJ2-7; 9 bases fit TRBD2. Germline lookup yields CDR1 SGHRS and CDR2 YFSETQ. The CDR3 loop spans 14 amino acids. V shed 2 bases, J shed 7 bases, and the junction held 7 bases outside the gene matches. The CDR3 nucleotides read TGCGCCAGCAGCTTTCAGCGGGGGGCCTCGGAGCAGTACTTC. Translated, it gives CASSFQRGASEQYF.

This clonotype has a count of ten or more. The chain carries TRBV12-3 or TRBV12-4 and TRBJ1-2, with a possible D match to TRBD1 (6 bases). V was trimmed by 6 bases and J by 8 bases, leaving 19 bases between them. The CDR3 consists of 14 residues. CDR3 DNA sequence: TGTGCCAGCAGACAGGGACCAGGCTTTGGCGGCTACACCTTC. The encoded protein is CASRQGPGFGGYTF.

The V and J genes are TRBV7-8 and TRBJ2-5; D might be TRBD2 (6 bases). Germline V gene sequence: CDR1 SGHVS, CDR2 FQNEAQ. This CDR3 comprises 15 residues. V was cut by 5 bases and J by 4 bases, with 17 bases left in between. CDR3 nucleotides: TGTGCCAGCAGCCAGCCGGGCCAGGAGGGAGAGACCCAGTACTTC. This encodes CASSQPGQEGETQYF.

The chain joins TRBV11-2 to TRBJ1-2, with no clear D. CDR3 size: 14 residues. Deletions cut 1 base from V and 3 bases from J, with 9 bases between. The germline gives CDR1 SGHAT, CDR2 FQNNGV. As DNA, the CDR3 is TGTGCCAGCAGCTTAGGCCCCAGCTACTATGGCTACACCTTC. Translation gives CASSLGPSYYGYTF.

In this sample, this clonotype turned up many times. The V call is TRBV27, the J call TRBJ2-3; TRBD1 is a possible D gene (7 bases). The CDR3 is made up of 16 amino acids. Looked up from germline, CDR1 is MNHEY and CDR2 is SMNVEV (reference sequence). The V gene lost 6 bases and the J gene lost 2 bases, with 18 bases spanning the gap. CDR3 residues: CASSTRDRPYTDTQYF. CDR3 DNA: TGTGCCAGCAGCACGCGGGACAGACCCTACACAGATACGCAGTATTTT.

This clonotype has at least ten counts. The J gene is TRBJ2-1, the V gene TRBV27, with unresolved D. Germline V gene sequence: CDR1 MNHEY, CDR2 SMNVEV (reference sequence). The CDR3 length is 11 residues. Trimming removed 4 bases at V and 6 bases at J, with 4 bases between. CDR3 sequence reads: CASSSRNEQFF. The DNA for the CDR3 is TGTGCCAGCAGTTCCCGCAATGAGCAGTTCTTC.

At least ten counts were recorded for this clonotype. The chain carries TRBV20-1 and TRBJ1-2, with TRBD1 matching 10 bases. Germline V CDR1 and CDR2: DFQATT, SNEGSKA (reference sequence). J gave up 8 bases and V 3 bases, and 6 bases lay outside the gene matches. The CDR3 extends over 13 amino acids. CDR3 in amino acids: CSASSTGGSGYTF. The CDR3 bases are TGCAGTGCTAGCTCGACAGGGGGCAGCGGCTACACCTTC.

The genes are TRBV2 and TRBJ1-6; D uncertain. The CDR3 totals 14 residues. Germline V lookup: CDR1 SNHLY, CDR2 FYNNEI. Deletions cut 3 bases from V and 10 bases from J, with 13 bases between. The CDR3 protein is CASSEDGVRSPLHF. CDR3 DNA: TGTGCCAGCAGTGAGGATGGGGTCAGATCACCCCTCCACTTT.

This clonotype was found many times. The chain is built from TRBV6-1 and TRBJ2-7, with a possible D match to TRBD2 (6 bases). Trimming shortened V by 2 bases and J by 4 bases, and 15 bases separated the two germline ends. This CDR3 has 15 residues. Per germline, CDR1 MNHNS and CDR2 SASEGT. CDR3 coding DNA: TGTGCCAGCAGTGAAAGAACGGGGGAAACTTACGAGCAGTACTTC. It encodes CASSERTGETYEQYF.

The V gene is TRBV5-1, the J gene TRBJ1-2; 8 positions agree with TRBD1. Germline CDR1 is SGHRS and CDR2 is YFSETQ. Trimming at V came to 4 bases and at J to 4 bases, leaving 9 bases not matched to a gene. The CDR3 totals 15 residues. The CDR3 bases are TGCGCCAGCAGCACCGGACAGGGAACGGCCTATGGCTACACCTTC. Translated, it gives CASSTGQGTAYGYTF.

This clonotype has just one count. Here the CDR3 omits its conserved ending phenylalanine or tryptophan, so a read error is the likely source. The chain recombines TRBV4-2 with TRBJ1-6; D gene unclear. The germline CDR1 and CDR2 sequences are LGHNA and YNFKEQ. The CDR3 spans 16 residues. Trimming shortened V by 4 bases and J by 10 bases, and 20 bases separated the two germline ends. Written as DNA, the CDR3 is TGTGCCAGCAGCCGACGACCCAGGACGGTGGGCTCACCCCTCCACCTT. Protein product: CASSRRPRTVGSPLHL.

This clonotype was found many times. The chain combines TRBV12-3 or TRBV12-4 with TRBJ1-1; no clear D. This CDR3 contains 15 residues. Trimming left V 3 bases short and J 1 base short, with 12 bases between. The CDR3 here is CASSFLAAGNTEAFF. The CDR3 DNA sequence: TGTGCCAGCAGTTTCCTAGCGGCCGGGAACACTGAAGCTTTCTTT.

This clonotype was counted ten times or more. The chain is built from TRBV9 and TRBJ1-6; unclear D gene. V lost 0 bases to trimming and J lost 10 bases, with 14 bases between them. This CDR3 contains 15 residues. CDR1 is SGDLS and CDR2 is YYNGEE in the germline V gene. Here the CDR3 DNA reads TGTGCCAGCAGCGTAGATTCTGACTTAACCTCACCCCTCCACTTT. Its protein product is CASSVDSDLTSPLHF.

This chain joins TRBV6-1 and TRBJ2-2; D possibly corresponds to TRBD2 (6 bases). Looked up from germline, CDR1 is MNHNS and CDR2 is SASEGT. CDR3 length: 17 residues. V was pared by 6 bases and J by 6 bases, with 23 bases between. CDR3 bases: TGTGCCAGCAGCACATCCCGTTTGATGGGGGACTCCGGGGAGCTGTTTTTT. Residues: CASSTSRLMGDSGELFF.

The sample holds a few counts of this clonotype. CDR3 DNA sequence: TGTGCCAGCAGTGAAATCGGATCGGGGAGGGGGACTGAAGCTTTCTTT. It yields the protein CASSEIGSGRGTEAFF. This chain joins TRBV2 and TRBJ1-1, with D tentatively TRBD1 (6 bases). The V and J ends lost 2 bases and 5 bases respectively, with 18 bases between them. From germline, CDR1 is SNHLY and CDR2 FYNNEI. CDR3 size: 16 residues. Complete variable domain (other parts from reference TRBV2 and TRBJ1-1): EPEVTQTPSHQVTQMGQEVILRCVPISNHLYFYWYRQILGQKVEFLVSFYNNEISEKSEIFDDQFSVERPDGSNFTLKIRSTKLEDSAMYFCASSEIGSGRGTEAFFGQGTRLTVV.

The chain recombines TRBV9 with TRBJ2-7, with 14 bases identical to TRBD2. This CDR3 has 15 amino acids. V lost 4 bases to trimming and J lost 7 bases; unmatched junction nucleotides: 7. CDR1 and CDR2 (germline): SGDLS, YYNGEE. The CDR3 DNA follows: TGTGCCAGCAGCACCGGGACTAGCGGGGGTTATGAGCAGTACTTC. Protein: CASSTGTSGGYEQYF.

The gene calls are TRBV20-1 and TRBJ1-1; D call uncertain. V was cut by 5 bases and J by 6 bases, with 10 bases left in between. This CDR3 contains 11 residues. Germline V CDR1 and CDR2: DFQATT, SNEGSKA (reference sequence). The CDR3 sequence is CSAPSRAEAFF. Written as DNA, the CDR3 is TGCAGTGCTCCCTCGAGGGCTGAAGCTTTCTTT.

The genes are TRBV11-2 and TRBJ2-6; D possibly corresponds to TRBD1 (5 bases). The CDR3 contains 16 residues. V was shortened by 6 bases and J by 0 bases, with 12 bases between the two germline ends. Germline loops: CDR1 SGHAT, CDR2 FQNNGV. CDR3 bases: TGTGCCAGCAGACGTACAGGCAACTCTGGGGCCAACGTCCTGACTTTC. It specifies CASRRTGNSGANVLTF.

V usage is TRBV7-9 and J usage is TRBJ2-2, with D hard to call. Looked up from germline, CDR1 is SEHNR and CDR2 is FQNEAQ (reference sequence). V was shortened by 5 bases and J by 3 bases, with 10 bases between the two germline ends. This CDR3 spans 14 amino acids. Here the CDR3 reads CASSARFDTGELFF. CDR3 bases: TGTGCCAGCAGCGCCAGGTTCGACACCGGGGAGCTGTTTTTT.